This T cell receptor (beta chain) was identified during a study of Ad26.COV2.S vaccination and SARS-CoV-2 variants. Background on the study: Intramuscularly, Ad26.COV2.S was given either once or twice, 56 days apart.

Findings and caveats of the study: Breadth of non-spike TCRs did not differ between vaccinees and placebo recipients. The TCR breadth and depth analyses may have understated or missed part of the total T cell responses.

The germline CDR1 and CDR2 sequences are MGHDK and SYGVNS. The CDR3 sequence is 14 residues long. V lost 2 bases to trimming and J lost 5 bases, with 12 bases between them. To note about this clone: Its specificity is unknown.

Measured with immunoSEQ multiplex PCR; TCRdb has only the in-frame clones, and not every one. This table holds about 280,000 clones, over 75% found once. Treatment defined: roughly 19 received Ad26.COV2.S at low or high dose, single or two shots; about 5 received placebo; per-sample allocation not given. Specimen acquisition occurred on day 63 following the initial vaccine or placebo injection. Aged 18-55 years, donor was enrolled in Boston in 2020. This receptor was identified in a person between 18 and 59 years old who received the Ad26.COV2.S COVID-19 vaccine or a placebo. The chain is built from TRBV25-1 and TRBJ2-5, with D maybe TRBD1 (5 bases). The sample consisted of peripheral blood, taken in a trial of Ad26.COV2.S vaccine versus placebo. CDR3 DNA: TGTGCCAGCAGTGAAAGGACATCCCAGGAGACCCAGTACTTC. Amino acids: CASSERTSQETQYF.